The text below deals with one T cell receptor beta chain. This table comes from immunoSEQ multiplex PCR, and its TCRdb copy is limited to in-frame clones, with some not included. This sample has about 68,000 clones, with about 83% found just once. The sample comes from a study of control samples from healthy donors and cancer patients. Trimming left V 4 bases short and J 0 bases short, with 16 bases between. The CDR3 sequence is 16 residues long. Looked up from germline, CDR1 is LGHDT and CDR2 is YNNKEL (reference sequence). Material: blood. The chain carries TRBV3-1 (or the pseudogene TRBV3-2) and TRBJ2-7, with D perhaps matching TRBD2 (6 bases). This TCR came from a man aged 55 to 70 in good health. The CDR3 DNA is TGTGCCAGCAGCCTTCGACCAAGCGGGTTCTCCTACGAGCAGTACTTC. The encoded protein is CASSLRPSGFSYEQYF.